This T cell receptor beta chain was retrieved from a study of PD-L1 blockade in urothelial cancer. The CDR3 has 13 amino acids. Per germline, CDR1 SGHNT and CDR2 YYREEE (reference sequence). V lost 6 bases and J lost 5, with 15 bases in between. Time point of the sample: pretreatment peripheral blood. The method was immunoSEQ multiplex PCR; TCRdb's version includes in-frame clones alone and lacks a portion of them. The table lists around 100,000 clones, around nine tenths of them singletons. V usage is TRBV5-4 and J usage is TRBJ2-7; D may be TRBD2 (6 bases). This specimen consisted of PBMCs, obtained around atezolizumab (anti-PD-L1) treatment. This TCR derives from a man in his 60s with urothelial cancer. DNA of the CDR3: TGTGCCAGCAACAAAGGGTCGGGGGACGAGCAGTACTTC. Amino acids: CASNKGSGDEQYF. Combining the CDR3 with reference TRBV5-4 and TRBJ2-7 gives the whole variable domain ETGVTQSPTHLIKTRGQQVTLRCSSQSGHNTVSWYQQALGQGPQFIFQYYREEENGRGNFPPRFSGLQFPNYSSELNVNALELDDSALYLCASNKGSGDEQYFGPGTRLTVT.